The source of this TCR beta chain is a study of blood T cell repertoires in COVID-19. About the study: The study drew acute and convalescent COVID-19 samples from the United States, Italy and Spain. T cells, B-cell-depleted T cells, or PBMCs supplied cDNA or gDNA.

V was clipped by 2 bases and J by 2 bases, with 11 bases between them. The CDR3 length is 15 residues. The V gene's germline CDR1 is KGHDR and CDR2 SFDVKD. This clone was detected only once. Source study methods: The assay estimated nucleated cells by amplifying reference gene primers. The data were produced by immunoSEQ multiplex PCR, yet TCRdb's version contains in-frame clones alone and is incomplete. The DNA was the basis for D and trimming; V, J and clone size are from that table. Altogether 200,000 to 250,000 clones are present, just over 85% being singletons, with the ten largest covering about 2.2%.

Sequenced: peripheral blood. The receptor's source is a man in his thirties or forties who had recovered from COVID-19. The genes are TRBV24-1 and TRBJ1-2; D remains ambiguous. As DNA, the CDR3 is TGTGCCACCAGTGATTCCCCCCCTACCAACTATGGCTACACCTTC. Encoded protein: CATSDSPPTNYGYTF.